This T cell receptor (beta chain) was identified during a study of CD8 T cells in ankylosing spondylitis. Study-level points and caveats: Blood from ankylosing spondylitis patients appeared to carry a characteristic roughly eight-variant TCR beta motif. From matched ankylosing spondylitis synovial fluid, disease-linked clones were reportedly recovered at significantly enriched levels.

This clonotype occurred many times. Its cognate antigen is unknown. CDR3 length: 17 amino acids. V was clipped by 8 bases and J by 0 bases; unmatched bases: 9. From germline, CDR1 is ENHRY and CDR2 SYGVKD. Making the TCR beta libraries involved quantitative 5'-RACE with molecular barcodes. In TCRdb, the 5' RACE reads were re-called with MiXCR into one record per CDR3 protein. The repertoire holds approximately 28,000 distinct CDR3 sequences, with 7.9% as singletons. The receptor was isolated from a male donor with ankylosing spondylitis or in good health (not recorded which). J is TRBJ2-6 and V is TRBV10-3; TRBD2 agrees at 8 bases. Sequenced sample: blood. The DNA for the CDR3 is TGTGCCATCGAGGCTAGCGGGTCCCCCTCTGGGGCCAACGTCCTGACTTTC. Translated: CAIEASGSPSGANVLTF.